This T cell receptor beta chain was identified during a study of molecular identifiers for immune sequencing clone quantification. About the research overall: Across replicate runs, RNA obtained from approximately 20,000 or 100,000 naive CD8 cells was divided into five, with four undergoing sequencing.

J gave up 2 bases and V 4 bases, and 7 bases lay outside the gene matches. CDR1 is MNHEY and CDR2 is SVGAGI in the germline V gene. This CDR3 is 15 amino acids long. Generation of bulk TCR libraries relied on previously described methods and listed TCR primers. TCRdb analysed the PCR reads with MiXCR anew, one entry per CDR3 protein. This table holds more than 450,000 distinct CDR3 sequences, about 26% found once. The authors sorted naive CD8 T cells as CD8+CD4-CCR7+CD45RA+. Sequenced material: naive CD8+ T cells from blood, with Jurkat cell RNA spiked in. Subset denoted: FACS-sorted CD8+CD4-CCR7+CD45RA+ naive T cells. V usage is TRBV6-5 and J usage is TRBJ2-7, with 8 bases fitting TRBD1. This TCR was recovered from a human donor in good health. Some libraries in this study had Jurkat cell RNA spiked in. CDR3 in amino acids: CASSSLRDRPYEQYF. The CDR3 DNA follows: TGTGCCAGCAGTTCCCTCCGGGACAGGCCCTACGAGCAGTACTTC.